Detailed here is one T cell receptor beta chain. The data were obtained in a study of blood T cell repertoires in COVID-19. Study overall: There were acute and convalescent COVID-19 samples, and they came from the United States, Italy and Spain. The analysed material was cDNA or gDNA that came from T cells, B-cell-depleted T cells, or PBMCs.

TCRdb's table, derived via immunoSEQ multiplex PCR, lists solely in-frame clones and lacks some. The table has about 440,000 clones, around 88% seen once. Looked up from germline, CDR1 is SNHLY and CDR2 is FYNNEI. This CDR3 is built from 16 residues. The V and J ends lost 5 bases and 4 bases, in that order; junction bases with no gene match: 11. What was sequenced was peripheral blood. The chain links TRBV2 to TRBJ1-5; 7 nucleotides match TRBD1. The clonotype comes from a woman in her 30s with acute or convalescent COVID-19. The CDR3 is CASSSQGLEDNQPQHF. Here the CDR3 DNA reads TGTGCCAGCAGTTCACAGGGGTTGGAGGATAATCAGCCCCAGCATTTT.